The 3 T cell receptor beta chains below were found in one sample sequenced in a study of CD8+ T cells in alopecia areata. cDNA serving as the sequencing template came from extracted, reverse transcribed RNA. Sequenced by immunoSEQ multiplex PCR; TCRdb stores in-frame clones only, minus some. The profile covers about 180,000 clones, with around 71% appearing a single time and roughly 10% taken by the ten largest. Here the sequenced sample was CD8+ T cells sorted from blood, taken at week 0. The origin of the receptors is a human donor with alopecia areata.

This sequence joins TRBV29-1 and TRBJ1-2; the D gene is possibly TRBD1 (6 bases). V was cut by 6 bases and J by 7 bases, with 12 bases left in between. Germline V gives CDR1 SQVTM, CDR2 ANQGSEA. The CDR3 has 11 residues. CDR3 in amino acids: CSVAKDSGYTF. The DNA for the CDR3 is TGCAGCGTGGCGAAGGACAGTGGCTACACCTTC.

This sequence joins TRBV14 and TRBJ2-1; TRBD2 is a possible D gene (11 bases). CDR3 length equals 18 residues. The V gene's germline CDR1 is SGHDN and CDR2 FVKESK. Trimming took off 1 base at V and 10 bases at J, with 26 bases between the two ends. CDR3 nucleotide sequence: TGTGCCAGCAGCCAAGTGGAGGCCCTAGCGGGGGGACAGGGGGAGCAGTTCTTC. Its protein product is CASSQVEALAGGQGEQFF.

This clone was seen just once. The rearrangement links TRBV30 to TRBJ1-5; 10 nucleotides align to TRBD1. V lost 2 bases and J lost 6; bases outside the gene matches: 7. The CDR3 spans 15 residues. From germline, CDR1 is GTSNPN and CDR2 SVGIG (reference sequence). The CDR3 nucleotides are TGTGCCTGGAGTCCCGGGACAGGGGAGGTTCAGCCCCAGCATTTT. Translated: CAWSPGTGEVQPQHF.